The clone carrying this TCR beta chain came up a few times. No antigen is known for it. These data belong to a study of T-cell reconstitution after alpha-beta-depleted transplantation in children. It was with unique molecular identifiers that the TCRbeta library was prepared. MiXCR, applied by TCRdb to the PCR reads, yields one record per CDR3 protein. The table records fewer than 550,000 distinct CDR3 sequences, roughly 10% of them present only once. The germline V and J ends were trimmed by 8 bases and 0 bases, with 11 bases remaining between them. Germline V CDR1 and CDR2: GTSNPN, SVGIG (reference sequence). There are 12 residues in the CDR3. Study-wide points: The authors attributed T-cell counts and diversity one year after transplant mostly to newly produced T cells. By about two months after transplant, alpha-beta T cells reportedly arose from several hundred graft clones that had expanded.

This TCR was recovered from a child aged 2 to 15 with inherited bone marrow failure, due to receive a stem cell transplant. The chain carries TRBV30 and TRBJ2-7; a possible D gene is TRBD2 (6 bases). This specimen consisted of PBMCs, obtained before TCRalphabeta/CD19-depleted stem cell transplant. CDR3 nucleotides: TGTGCCGGGGTGACTAGCTCCTACGAGCAGTACTTC. Amino acid sequence: CAGVTSSYEQYF.